Included here is one T cell receptor (beta chain) sequence, with context. This entry belongs to a study of T cell changes during pregnancy in multiple sclerosis. Repertoires were generated with immunoSEQ multiplex PCR, while TCRdb's copy carries only in-frame clones and drops some. In the table there are 85,000 to 90,000 clones, 90% to 95% of which are singletons. Trimming took off 4 bases at V and 7 bases at J, with 13 bases between the two ends. Germline V CDR1 and CDR2: MGHRA, YSYEKL. The CDR3 runs to 13 residues. This sample comprised peripheral blood, obtained after pregnancy. This rearrangement joins TRBV4-1 to TRBJ2-5; D is perhaps TRBD2 (5 bases). The TCR was taken from a female donor in good health, enrolled as a control in a pregnancy study. The CDR3 reads CASSPPGLRTQYF. CDR3 in DNA: TGCGCCAGCAGCCCCCCCGGACTCCGGACCCAGTACTTC.